This T cell receptor beta chain appears in the sequencing data of a study of cytomegalovirus exposure and HLA in healthy donors. About the study: The 130 or so validation repertoires, a later analysis reported, used the same platform as the approximately 670 repertoires from the first cohort. Whole-study findings and limits: Usually a TCR sequence was rare, but some public TCRs were found in many donors. The study put around 180 TCR beta chains on its list as cytomegalovirus-associated.

CDR3 length: 17 amino acids. Trimming shortened V by 3 bases and J by 1 base, and 17 bases separated the two germline ends. CDR1 is MGHDK, CDR2 SYGVNS, per germline. Concerning this clone: What it binds is not known.

The donors were members of the validation cohort comprising over a hundred subjects, separate from the approximately 710-subject first cohort. The assay was immunoSEQ multiplex PCR, and TCRdb's table has in-frame clones only and misses some. This table holds 150,000 to 200,000 clones, around 90% found once. The chain uses TRBV25-1 and TRBJ2-3; a weak D match, TRBD2 (7 bases). This sequence was found in a man between 18 and 29 years old in good health and CMV-seronegative. Material for sequencing was PBMCs. CDR3 amino acids: CASSDFNRAGGTDTQYF. The CDR3 nucleotides are TGTGCCAGCAGTGATTTTAACAGGGCGGGAGGCACAGATACGCAGTATTTT.